This T cell receptor beta chain appears in the sequencing data of a study of blood T cell repertoires in COVID-19 (dated by TCRdb to about 2020). For the study in its entirety: Samples covering the acute and convalescent phases of COVID-19 were provided by collaborators in the United States, Italy and Spain. Samples were obtained from the ongoing ImmuneRACE study (first 160 participants) and from 1,254 subjects provided by 6 global collaborators. A de-identified subject ID, COVID-19 status, age in years and sex were almost always included in the sample metadata. HLA class I and class II types, where available, came from metadata supplied by the sample provider rather than from assay-based typing. The material from the prospective study consisted of cDNA or gDNA derived from T cells, B-cell-depleted T cells, or PBMCs. The dataset comprised deeply sampled blood TCRbeta repertoires from subjects exposed to, actively infected with, or recovered from COVID-19. The repertoires were made available in a free public database intended to serve as a resource for research on the immune response to SARS-CoV-2.

TCRbeta CDR3 regions were amplified from genomic DNA by means of the immunoSEQ Assay, a bias-controlled multiplex PCR. The authors' analysis ran thus. Within the assay, amplification of reference gene primers was used to estimate how many nucleated cells each sample contained. To quantify the absolute abundance of each unique TCRbeta CDR3 rearrangement, sequence reads were collapsed and filtered. For each sample, productive Simpson clonality was calculated as the square root of Simpson's diversity index across productive rearrangements. What TCRdb holds here is the immuneACCESS table cut down to in-frame rearrangements. Part of the clones is not present; checked against another copy, under half of the missing clones reflect an unresolved V gene, and the others are unexplained. V and J calls and clone size follow that table, whereas D and trimming were derived from the DNA. The sample table holds about 66,000 clones, of which around 90% were seen once. The ten top clones hold 6% to 9.5% of the sample.

Germline trimming: 4 bases from V, 0 bases from J; junction bases outside gene matches: 3. From its cysteine to its phenylalanine, the CDR3 spans 14 amino acids. Only the CDR3 DNA stays, 42 bases, in frame from base 1. The CDR1 and CDR2 encoded by the germline V gene are SGHDT and YYEEEE. Findings and caveats that apply to the study as a whole: The quantity of clinical and demographic metadata differed by source and by participant and was supplied without curation.

The collaborating institutions used their own protocols to collect whole blood in K2EDTA tubes. For TCRbeta analysis, collaborators shipped samples as frozen whole blood, isolated PBMCs, or DNA extracted from either of those sample types. In the case of this clone: The antigen it recognizes is unknown. There are no base qualities to consult, and no much larger clone falls within one base.

The V and J genes are TRBV5-6 and TRBJ2-7, and 8 junction bases match TRBD1. Sequencing used peripheral blood. This sequence was found in a human donor in a cohort sampled during active COVID-19. CDR3 protein: CASSPQGDSYEQYF. In nucleotides, the sequence is TGTGCCAGCAGCCCACAGGGGGACTCCTACGAGCAGTACTTC.